A selection of T cell receptor beta chains follows, all from one sample in a study of Ad26.COV2.S vaccination and SARS-CoV-2 variants. Sequencing was performed with immunoSEQ multiplex PCR; in TCRdb, only in-frame clones are kept and a portion is missing. The data hold about 250,000 clones, with around 85% observed a single time. The material was peripheral blood, obtained in a trial of Ad26.COV2.S vaccine versus placebo. These receptors were taken from a person between 18 and 60 years old who received the Ad26.COV2.S COVID-19 vaccine or a placebo. The CDR3 runs from the conserved cysteine through the conserved F or W. D genes are given only for firm matches. A clone size is listed for some rows: how often the clone was seen (once, few, many), or a class if it is expanded.

- - TRBJ1-1 TRBV7-2 CASSLGGEHTEAFF TGTGCCAGCAGCTTAGGGGGTGAGCACACTGAAGCTTTCTTT
- - TRBJ1-2 TRBV15 CATSRDPANYGYTF TGTGCCACCAGCAGAGACCCAGCCAACTATGGCTACACCTTC
- - TRBJ1-4 TRBV6-5 CASSYGGAWEKLFF TGTGCCAGCAGTTACGGGGGGGCGTGGGAAAAACTGTTTTTT
TRBD1 - TRBJ1-6 TRBV5-5 CASRFGTGISSYNSPLHF TGTGCCAGCAGATTCGGGACAGGGATAAGCTCCTATAATTCACCCCTCCACTTT
- few TRBJ1-1 TRBV27 CASRQVLMNTEAFF TGTGCCAGCCGACAGGTCCTCATGAACACTGAAGCTTTCTTT
- - TRBJ2-2 TRBV4-3 CASSQVVYAGGELFF TGCGCCAGCAGCCAAGTGGTGTACGCCGGCGGGGAGCTGTTTTTT
- - TRBJ1-6 TRBV18 CASSRGLLGPSSYNSPLHF TGTGCCAGCTCACGAGGTCTTCTAGGGCCGAGCTCCTATAATTCACCCCTCCACTTT
TRBD2 once TRBJ2-2 TRBV9 CASRVIAGGLGTGELFF TGTGCCAGCAGAGTTATAGCGGGGGGGCTTGGCACCGGGGAGCTGTTTTTT
TRBD2 - TRBJ2-5 TRBV6-2/TRBV6-3 CASSRWGGGQETQYF TGTGCCAGCAGTCGATGGGGCGGGGGACAAGAGACCCAGTACTTC
TRBD1 once TRBJ2-7 TRBV5-1 CASSITGVEQYF TGCGCCAGCAGTATTACAGGGGTTGAGCAGTACTTC
TRBD1 - TRBJ1-4 TRBV5-1 CASSQDRAATNEKLFF TGCGCCAGCAGCCAAGACAGGGCGGCAACTAATGAAAAACTGTTTTTT
TRBD2 - TRBJ2-2 TRBV4-2 CASSQEAGTPGELFF TGTGCCAGCAGCCAAGAAGCGGGGACCCCCGGGGAGCTGTTTTTT
- - TRBJ2-1 TRBV2 CASSPGRSNEQFF TGTGCCAGCAGTCCGGGACGAAGCAATGAGCAGTTCTTC
- - TRBJ1-1 TRBV9 CASSVDETYNTEAFF TGTGCCAGCAGCGTAGATGAAACCTATAACACTGAAGCTTTCTTT
- - TRBJ1-1 TRBV7-2 CASSLSSSPGTEAFF TGTGCCAGCAGCTTATCTAGCAGCCCGGGAACTGAAGCTTTCTTT
- once TRBJ2-7 TRBV2 CASSVGAGGEQYF TGTGCCAGCAGTGTAGGAGCCGGGGGCGAGCAGTACTTC
- - TRBJ1-6 TRBV11-2 CASSLAGVESPLHF TGTGCCAGCAGCTTAGCAGGGGTGGAATCACCCCTCCACTTT
- - TRBJ2-5 TRBV5-1 CASSLEGLLQETQYF TGCGCCAGCAGCTTGGAGGGACTCTTGCAAGAGACCCAGTACTTC
- - TRBJ1-5 TRBV19 CASSNRPHEGPQHF TGTGCCAGTAGTAATCGACCGCACGAAGGACCCCAGCATTTT
- - TRBJ2-3 TRBV27 CASSLSRGSDTQYF TGTGCCAGCAGTTTATCGAGGGGGTCAGATACGCAGTATTTT
TRBD1 - TRBJ2-1 TRBV24-1 CATRVGQGTNNEQFF TGTGCCACCCGTGTGGGACAGGGGACCAACAATGAGCAGTTCTTC
TRBD1 - TRBJ2-3 TRBV7-9 CASSFGTGARGGTQYF TGTGCCAGCAGCTTTGGGACAGGGGCCCGGGGCGGTACGCAGTATTTT
- - TRBJ2-3 TRBV5-1 CASSLVGSSTDTQYF TGCGCCAGCAGCTTGGTGGGAAGCAGCACAGATACGCAGTATTTT
- - TRBJ2-1 TRBV18 CASSLYPGYNEQFF TGTGCCAGCTCACTTTATCCGGGATACAATGAGCAGTTCTTC
- - TRBJ1-1 TRBV11-3 CASSFGNRNTEAFF TGTGCCAGCAGCTTTGGAAACAGGAACACTGAAGCTTTCTTT
TRBD2 - TRBJ2-1 TRBV7-6 CASSLYPSGSSYNEQFF TGTGCCAGCAGCTTATATCCTAGCGGGAGCTCCTACAATGAGCAGTTCTTC
- - TRBJ2-2 TRBV7-2 CASSGYRATGELFF TGTGCCAGCAGCGGGTATAGGGCCACCGGGGAGCTGTTTTTT
TRBD1 - TRBJ2-2 TRBV27 CASRRQGTGELFF TGTGCCAGCAGAAGACAGGGGACCGGGGAGCTGTTTTTT
- - TRBJ2-3 TRBV3-1/TRBV3-2 CASSPTSSDTQYF TGTGCCAGCAGCCCAACTAGTTCAGATACGCAGTATTTT